The 26 T cell receptor beta chains in this list originate from one sample, sequenced in a study of T cells in Graves' hyperthyroidism and ophthalmopathy. There were TCR beta CDR3 regions amplified from RNA transcripts. The study used the HTBI primer set for a first-round RT-PCR of the TCR CDR3. TCRdb processed the multiplex PCR reads anew with MiXCR; each CDR3 protein has one entry. The sample lists 500,000 to 600,000 distinct CDR3 sequences, roughly 21% occurring once. Sequencing used blood. These receptors all stem from a middle-aged man with Graves' ophthalmopathy.

This clonotype was seen repeatedly, ten times or more. The chain has TRBV11-2 and TRBJ2-5; 9 bases match TRBD2. Trimming took 1 base from V and 1 from J; bases not matched to a gene: 4. In germline, CDR1 is SGHAT, CDR2 FQNNGV. There are 16 residues in the CDR3. The CDR3 DNA sequence: TGTGCCAGCAGCTTAGGGGCTAGCGGGACCCAAGAGACCCAGTACTTC. Translated: CASSLGASGTQETQYF.

This clonotype has a handful of counts. The rearrangement links TRBV7-8 to TRBJ1-4; 9 positions match TRBD1. This CDR3 is built from 20 residues. Germline assignment: CDR1 SGHVS and CDR2 FQNEAQ. Trimming at V came to 1 base and at J to 5 bases, leaving 17 bases not matched to a gene. The CDR3 region has the DNA TGTGCCAGCAGCTTAGTTTATTTTGAGGGGCTGACAGGGGGAAATGAAAAACTGTTTTTT. Translating it yields CASSLVYFEGLTGGNEKLFF. The full variable domain, with the rest looked up from reference TRBV7-8 and TRBJ1-4, is GAGVSQSPRYKVAKRGQDVALRCDPISGHVSLFWYQQALGQGPEFLTYFQNEAQLDKSGLPSDRFFAERPEGSVSTLKIQRTQQEDSAVYLCASSLVYFEGLTGGNEKLFFGSGTQLSVL.

This clonotype was counted ten times or more. DNA for the CDR3: TGTGCCAGCAGCTTAGGAGGGCGGTTCCTCTATGGCTACACCTTC. This codes for CASSLGGRFLYGYTF. This chain connects TRBV13 to TRBJ1-2; D remains unclear. V lost 0 bases and J 4 bases, leaving 12 bases between the germline ends. CDR3 length: 15 amino acids. The germline V gene has CDR1 PRHDT and CDR2 FYEKMQ (reference sequence).

J is TRBJ1-1 and V is TRBV27; no definite D call. Per the germline V gene, CDR1 is MNHEY and CDR2 is SMNVEV (reference sequence). V lost 2 bases to trimming and J lost 0 bases, with 13 bases between them. This CDR3 comprises 16 residues. CDR3 amino acids: CASSLGQFKMNTEAFF. DNA of the CDR3: TGTGCCAGCAGTTTAGGGCAGTTTAAAATGAACACTGAAGCTTTCTTT.

V and J are TRBV4-2 and TRBJ2-3; D ambiguous. This CDR3 is 16 amino acids long. Germline CDR1 LGHNA, CDR2 YNFKEQ. V shed 0 bases and J shed 3 bases, with 13 bases lying between them. Here the CDR3 DNA reads TGTGCCAGCAGCCAAGAAGTAGGGATAAGGACAGATACGCAGTATTTT. It specifies CASSQEVGIRTDTQYF.

V gene TRBV6-1 combines with J gene TRBJ1-2, with D uncertain. Trimming stripped 2 bases from V and 5 bases from J, with 9 bases between. The CDR3 covers 13 residues. CDR1 is MNHNS, CDR2 SASEGT, per germline. In nucleotides, the CDR3 is TGTGCCAGCAGTGAAAGAAGGTGGTATGGCTACACCTTC. As protein: CASSERRWYGYTF.

In this sample, this clonotype turned up many times. The chain uses TRBV12-3 or TRBV12-4 and TRBJ1-2, with 7 bases identical to TRBD1. V lost 4 bases to trimming and J lost 7 bases; unmatched junction nucleotides: 12. This CDR3 contains 15 residues. CDR3 bases: TGTGCCAGCAGTTCACCCTCCACAGGGGCGTTTGGCTACACCTTC. This codes for CASSSPSTGAFGYTF.

This clonotype was recorded many times. The V call is TRBV6-1, the J call TRBJ2-7; 9 bases match TRBD1. After removal of 6 bases from V and 1 base from J, the junction contained 7 bases not matched to a gene. The CDR3 runs 15 residues. The germline V gene has CDR1 MNHNS and CDR2 SASEGT. CDR3 sequence reads: CASRRGQGQSYEQYF. The CDR3 DNA follows: TGTGCCAGCAGGCGGGGACAGGGCCAATCCTACGAGCAGTACTTC.

V and J are TRBV12-3 or TRBV12-4 and TRBJ1-1; D is unresolved. The CDR3 is 11 residues long. Trimming stripped 6 bases from V and 6 bases from J, with 8 bases between. The CDR3 DNA reads TGTGCCAGCAGCCCCCTAGCTGAAGCTTTCTTT. Translation: CASSPLAEAFF.

The chain is built from TRBV7-6 and TRBJ1-5, with D tentatively TRBD1 (6 bases). V gave up 5 bases and J gave up 5 bases, with 16 bases separating them. The CDR3 sequence is 15 residues long. Per the germline V gene, CDR1 is SGHVS and CDR2 is FNYEAQ. The CDR3 loop reads CASSQEDREYQPQHF. The CDR3 nucleotides are TGTGCCAGCAGCCAGGAGGACAGAGAGTATCAGCCCCAGCATTTT.

This chain uses TRBV5-1 with TRBJ1-5; D gene uncertain. V was clipped by 6 bases and J by 0 bases, with 19 bases between them. The CDR3 spans 17 residues. The germline CDR1 and CDR2 sequences are SGHRS and YFSETQ. The CDR3 spells CASTMHRNTYSNQPQHF. The CDR3 coding sequence is TGCGCCAGCACCATGCACCGAAACACTTATAGCAATCAGCCCCAGCATTTT.

The sample holds many counts of this clonotype. The gene calls are TRBV28 and TRBJ2-3; TRBD1 agrees at 11 bases. Unmatched junction bases numbered 8, after V lost 6 bases and J lost 6 bases. This CDR3 comprises 15 residues. The germline gives CDR1 MDHEN, CDR2 SYDVKM. The CDR3 is CASRPPGQGGDTQYF. CDR3 bases: TGTGCCAGCAGACCTCCGGGACAGGGGGGGGATACGCAGTATTTT. The whole variable domain, filled in from reference TRBV28 and TRBJ2-3, reads DVKVTQSSRYLVKRTGEKVFLECVQDMDHENMFWYRQDPGLGLRLIYFSYDVKMKEKGDIPEGYSVSREKKERFSLILESASTNQTSMYLCASRPPGQGGDTQYFGPGTRLTVL.

This clonotype was observed a single time. The genes are TRBV10-3 and TRBJ2-3; 11 nucleotides line up with TRBD2. Germline loops: CDR1 ENHRY, CDR2 SYGVKD. With V trimmed by 4 bases and J by 1 base, 4 bases remained unmatched. The length of the CDR3 is 16 residues. The CDR3 nucleotides read TGTGCCATCAGTGGTCCGGGACTAGCGGGCACAGATACGCAGTATTTT. Its protein is CAISGPGLAGTDTQYF.

This clonotype appeared many times. The chain uses TRBV5-5 and TRBJ2-1; 7 bases align to TRBD2. The V segment lost 7 bases and the J segment 8 bases; nucleotides outside the gene matches: 15. CDR3 length equals 15 residues. Germline-derived CDR1 and CDR2 are SGHKS and YYEKEE (reference sequence). The CDR3 loop is CASLPLRENIDEQFF. Written as DNA, the CDR3 is TGTGCCAGCCTCCCTTTGCGGGAGAATATTGATGAGCAGTTCTTC.

This chain connects TRBV11-2 to TRBJ2-2, with 16 nucleotides matching TRBD2. J lost 6 bases, V lost 8 bases, and 15 bases had no gene match. This CDR3 contains 19 residues. CDR1 and CDR2 (germline): SGHAT, FQNNGV. CDR3 in DNA: TGTGCCAGCGGATACCCCCCTACCGGGACTAGCGGGAGGGCCGGGGAGCTGTTTTTT. As protein: CASGYPPTGTSGRAGELFF.

This chain joins TRBV5-6 and TRBJ2-1; 9 bases map to TRBD1. This CDR3 region has 17 residues. Looked up from germline, CDR1 is SGHDT and CDR2 is YYEEEE. The J segment lost 8 bases and the V segment lost 0 bases, leaving 12 bases of the junction unmatched. The CDR3 DNA reads as TGTGCCAGCAGCTTGGGACTAGGACAGGGGTGGATCGATGAGCAGTTCTTC. This gives the protein CASSLGLGQGWIDEQFF.

This clonotype was seen repeatedly, ten times or more. CDR3 region: CASSLPGPSNQPQHF. CDR3 DNA sequence: TGTGCCAGCAGTTTGCCAGGGCCTAGCAATCAGCCCCAGCATTTT. This chain joins TRBV12-3 or TRBV12-4 and TRBJ1-5, with D tentatively TRBD1 (5 bases). V lost 3 bases and J 0 bases, leaving 9 bases between the germline ends. The CDR3 extends over 15 amino acids.

In its sample, this clonotype was seen a few times. V and J are TRBV3-1 and TRBJ2-1, with TRBD2 matching 8 bases. With V trimmed by 4 bases and J by 10 bases, 3 bases remained unmatched. This CDR3 is 12 amino acids long. Germline V gene lookup returns CDR1 LGHDT and CDR2 YNNKEL (reference sequence). The DNA for the CDR3 is TGTGCCAGCAGCCCGGGGGGGGTGGAGCAGTTCTTC. This sequence encodes CASSPGGVEQFF.

This clonotype was seen a few times. This may stem from a read error, because a much larger clone lies one nucleotide away. The genes are TRBV28 and TRBJ2-7, with D perhaps TRBD1 (6 bases). The V end lost 4 bases, the J end lost 4 bases, and 14 bases lay between the germline ends. The CDR3 is made up of 14 amino acids. Germline CDR1 MDHEN, CDR2 SYDVKM. Here the CDR3 DNA reads TGTGCCAGCAGTTCATTGGGGGCTTTGTACGAGCAGTACTTC. It encodes CASSSLGALYEQYF.

This clonotype was seen a few times. This chain uses TRBV7-8 with TRBJ2-7; no definite D call. V was trimmed by 1 base and J by 0 bases, leaving 13 bases between them. Per the germline V gene, CDR1 is SGHVS and CDR2 is FQNEAQ. The CDR3 extends over 16 amino acids. The CDR3 coding sequence is TGTGCCAGCAGCTTAGTCGGGTACGGAAGCTCCTACGAGCAGTACTTC. Its translation is CASSLVGYGSSYEQYF.

This clonotype appeared a few times. The V call is TRBV28, the J call TRBJ2-7; D may be TRBD1 or TRBD2 (6 bases each). Per the germline V gene, CDR1 is MDHEN and CDR2 is SYDVKM. The CDR3 length is 16 residues. Trimming removed 6 bases at V and 1 base at J, with 19 bases between. DNA of the CDR3: TGTGCCAGCAGACCCGGGGGTACAGGGTGGTCCTACGAGCAGTACTTC. Protein sequence: CASRPGGTGWSYEQYF.

Regarding this clonotype: Mismatch with germline at one junction end may stem from a read error. The chain carries TRBV29-1 and TRBJ2-7, with D possibly being TRBD1 (6 bases). The CDR3 is 12 residues long. Germline assignment: CDR1 SQVTM and CDR2 ANQGSEA. The CDR3: CSVKDRIYEQYF. The CDR3 DNA follows: TGCAGCGTTAAAGACAGGATCTACGAGCAGTACTTC.

This clonotype showed up many times. V gene TRBV28 combines with J gene TRBJ1-1, with 9 bases that match TRBD1. V shed 3 bases, J shed 5 bases, and the junction held 7 bases outside the gene matches. In germline, CDR1 is MDHEN, CDR2 SYDVKM. The CDR3 is made up of 15 amino acids. CDR3 protein: CASSLGGQGRTEAFF. The CDR3 DNA reads TGTGCCAGCAGTTTGGGAGGACAGGGGAGGACTGAAGCTTTCTTT.

The genes are TRBV14 and TRBJ2-7; 8 bases line up with TRBD1. V lost 0 bases to trimming and J lost 3 bases; unmatched junction nucleotides: 4. The CDR3 covers 15 residues. Germline V gene data show CDR1 as SGHDN and CDR2 as FVKESK. Here the CDR3 DNA reads TGTGCCAGCAGCCAAGATCCGGGACAGGACTACGAGCAGTACTTC. This gives the protein CASSQDPGQDYEQYF.

This clonotype showed up many times. The chain joins TRBV13 to TRBJ2-7, with D maybe TRBD2 (6 bases). The germline gives CDR1 PRHDT, CDR2 FYEKMQ (reference sequence). The V and J ends lost 5 bases and 2 bases respectively, with 10 bases between them. The CDR3 has 13 amino acids. CDR3 bases: TGTGCCAGCAGCCACGGGAGCACCTACGAGCAGTACTTC. Protein product: CASSHGSTYEQYF.

The J gene is TRBJ2-7, the V gene TRBV7-3; 8 bases line up with TRBD1. CDR1 SGHTA and CDR2 FQGTGA come from the germline V gene. After removal of 5 bases from V and 5 bases from J, the junction contained 5 bases not matched to a gene. The CDR3 has 13 residues. This chain's CDR3 is CASSERTGNEQYF. The CDR3 coding sequence is TGTGCCAGCAGCGAAAGGACAGGGAACGAGCAGTACTTC.